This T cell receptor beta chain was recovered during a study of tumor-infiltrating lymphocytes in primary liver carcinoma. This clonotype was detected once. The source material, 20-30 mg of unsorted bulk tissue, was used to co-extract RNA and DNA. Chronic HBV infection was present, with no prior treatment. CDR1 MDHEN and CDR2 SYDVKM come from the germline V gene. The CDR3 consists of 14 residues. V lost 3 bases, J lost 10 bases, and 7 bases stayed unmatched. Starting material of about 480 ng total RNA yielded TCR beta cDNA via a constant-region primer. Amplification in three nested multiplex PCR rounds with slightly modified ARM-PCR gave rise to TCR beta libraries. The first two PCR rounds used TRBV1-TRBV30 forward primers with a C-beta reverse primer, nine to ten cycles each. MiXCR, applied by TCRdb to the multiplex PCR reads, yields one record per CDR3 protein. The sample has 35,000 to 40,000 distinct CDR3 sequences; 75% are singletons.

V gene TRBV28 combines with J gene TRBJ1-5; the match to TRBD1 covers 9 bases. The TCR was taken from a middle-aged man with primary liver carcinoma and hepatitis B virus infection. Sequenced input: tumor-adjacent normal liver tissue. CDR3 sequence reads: CASSLTGGAQPQHF. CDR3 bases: TGTGCCAGCAGTTTGACAGGGGGTGCGCAACCCCAGCATTTT.